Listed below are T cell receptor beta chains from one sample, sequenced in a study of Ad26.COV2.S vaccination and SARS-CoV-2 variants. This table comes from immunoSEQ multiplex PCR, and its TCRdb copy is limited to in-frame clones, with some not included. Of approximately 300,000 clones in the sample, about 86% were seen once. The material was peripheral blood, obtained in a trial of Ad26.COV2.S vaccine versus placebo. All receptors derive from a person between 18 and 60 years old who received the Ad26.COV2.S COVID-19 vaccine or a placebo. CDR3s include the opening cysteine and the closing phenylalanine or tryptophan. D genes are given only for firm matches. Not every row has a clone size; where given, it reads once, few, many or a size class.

CDR3 protein: CASSLGGASYEQYF; CDR3 DNA: TGTGCCAGCAGCCTCGGGGGGGCCTCCTACGAGCAGTACTTC; D gene: TRBD2; J gene: TRBJ2-7; clone size: .; V gene: TRBV5-4
CDR3 protein: CASSQRPGTEAFF; CDR3 DNA: TGTGCCAGCAGCCAGCGACCAGGGACTGAAGCTTTCTTT; D gene: .; J gene: TRBJ1-1; clone size: .; V gene: TRBV7-2
CDR3 protein: CATNSGANYGYTF; CDR3 DNA: TGTGCCACTAACAGCGGGGCTAACTATGGCTACACCTTC; D gene: .; J gene: TRBJ1-2; clone size: once; V gene: TRBV13
CDR3 protein: CASIQVASGSYEQYF; CDR3 DNA: TGTGCCAGCATTCAGGTGGCTAGCGGTTCCTACGAGCAGTACTTC; D gene: TRBD2; J gene: TRBJ2-7; clone size: .; V gene: TRBV6-5
CDR3 protein: CASSLTVLHTIYF; CDR3 DNA: TGTGCCAGCAGCTTAACGGTTCTACACACCATATATTTT; D gene: .; J gene: TRBJ1-3; clone size: .; V gene: TRBV11-1
CDR3 protein: CASSGGLAEAFF; CDR3 DNA: TGTGCCAGTAGCGGGGGGCTCGCTGAAGCTTTCTTT; D gene: .; J gene: TRBJ1-1; clone size: .; V gene: TRBV19
CDR3 protein: CASSNRDRAPNVLTF; CDR3 DNA: TGTGCCAGCAGCAACCGGGACAGGGCCCCCAACGTCCTGACTTTC; D gene: TRBD1; J gene: TRBJ2-6; clone size: .; V gene: TRBV3-1/TRBV3-2
CDR3 protein: CASSETRSRASGYTF; CDR3 DNA: TGTGCCAGCAGTGAGACTCGCTCTAGGGCGAGTGGCTACACCTTC; D gene: .; J gene: TRBJ1-2; clone size: .; V gene: TRBV2
CDR3 protein: CASSEIRAGGTDTQYF; CDR3 DNA: TGCGCCAGCAGTGAGATCAGAGCGGGGGGCACAGATACGCAGTATTTT; D gene: TRBD2; J gene: TRBJ2-3; clone size: .; V gene: TRBV10-1
CDR3 protein: CSVDSRDTEAFF; CDR3 DNA: TGCAGCGTTGATAGTCGGGACACTGAAGCTTTCTTT; D gene: .; J gene: TRBJ1-1; clone size: .; V gene: TRBV29-1
CDR3 protein: CASLRLRRSNQPQHF; CDR3 DNA: TGCGCCAGTCTCCGCCTCCGTCGGAGCAATCAGCCCCAGCATTTT; D gene: .; J gene: TRBJ1-5; clone size: .; V gene: TRBV10-1
CDR3 protein: CASSLQGRVSYEQYF; CDR3 DNA: TGTGCCAGCAGCTTACAGGGGCGGGTCTCCTACGAGCAGTACTTC; D gene: TRBD1; J gene: TRBJ2-7; clone size: .; V gene: TRBV5-5
CDR3 protein: CASSLGTGPYEQYF; CDR3 DNA: TGCGCCAGCAGCTTGGGGACCGGGCCGTACGAGCAGTACTTC; D gene: .; J gene: TRBJ2-7; clone size: .; V gene: TRBV5-1
CDR3 protein: CSASGARRDTEAFF; CDR3 DNA: TGCAGTGCTAGTGGCGCTAGGAGGGACACTGAAGCTTTCTTT; D gene: .; J gene: TRBJ1-1; clone size: .; V gene: TRBV20-1
CDR3 protein: CASSNPGQAAYEQYF; CDR3 DNA: TGTGCCAGTAGTAACCCAGGACAGGCAGCGTACGAGCAGTACTTC; D gene: TRBD1; J gene: TRBJ2-7; clone size: .; V gene: TRBV19
CDR3 protein: CATSRDRGGTEAFF; CDR3 DNA: TGTGCCACCAGCAGGGACAGGGGAGGGACTGAAGCTTTCTTT; D gene: TRBD1; J gene: TRBJ1-1; clone size: .; V gene: TRBV15
CDR3 protein: CASRQQGVFTDTQYF; CDR3 DNA: TGTGCCAGCAGACAACAGGGTGTTTTTACAGATACGCAGTATTTT; D gene: .; J gene: TRBJ2-3; clone size: .; V gene: TRBV6-5
CDR3 protein: CASSRDRVGEQFF; CDR3 DNA: TGTGCCAGCAGTCGGGACAGGGTGGGCGAGCAGTTCTTC; D gene: TRBD1; J gene: TRBJ2-1; clone size: .; V gene: TRBV6-5
CDR3 protein: CAWGGFSDAEAFF; CDR3 DNA: TGTGCCTGGGGGGGGTTTTCGGACGCTGAAGCTTTCTTT; D gene: .; J gene: TRBJ1-1; clone size: .; V gene: TRBV30
CDR3 protein: CASSLGPGTDTQYF; CDR3 DNA: TGTGCCAGCAGCTTGGGACCGGGGACAGATACGCAGTATTTT; D gene: .; J gene: TRBJ2-3; clone size: .; V gene: TRBV5-8
CDR3 protein: CASSPGGGMNTEAFF; CDR3 DNA: TGTGCCAGCAGCCCGGGAGGGGGGATGAACACTGAAGCTTTCTTT; D gene: .; J gene: TRBJ1-1; clone size: .; V gene: TRBV3-1/TRBV3-2
CDR3 protein: CASSLGPGSVYGYTF; CDR3 DNA: TGTGCCAGCAGCTTAGGCCCAGGTTCGGTCTATGGCTACACCTTC; D gene: .; J gene: TRBJ1-2; clone size: .; V gene: TRBV7-6
CDR3 protein: CASSRTVSYEQYF; CDR3 DNA: TGCGCCAGCAGCAGGACAGTCTCCTACGAGCAGTACTTC; D gene: .; J gene: TRBJ2-7; clone size: .; V gene: TRBV5-1
CDR3 protein: CATSRDRWGDQPQHF; CDR3 DNA: TGTGCCACCAGCAGAGATCGGTGGGGAGACCAGCCCCAGCATTTT; D gene: .; J gene: TRBJ1-5; clone size: .; V gene: TRBV15
CDR3 protein: CASSSPPVHEQYF; CDR3 DNA: TGTGCCAGTAGTAGTCCGCCTGTCCACGAGCAGTACTTC; D gene: .; J gene: TRBJ2-7; clone size: .; V gene: TRBV19
CDR3 protein: CASSRNVVGYSWEQYF; CDR3 DNA: TGTGCCAGCAGCCGGAATGTTGTCGGGTATTCGTGGGAGCAGTACTTC; D gene: .; J gene: TRBJ2-7; clone size: .; V gene: TRBV27
CDR3 protein: CASRLQNRDRESTNYGYTF; CDR3 DNA: TGTGCAAGTCGCTTACAAAACAGGGACAGGGAGTCGACTAACTATGGCTACACCTTC; D gene: .; J gene: TRBJ1-2; clone size: .; V gene: TRBV12-2
CDR3 protein: CAISKVVKEDEQYF; CDR3 DNA: TGTGCCATCAGTAAGGTTGTAAAAGAGGACGAGCAGTACTTC; D gene: .; J gene: TRBJ2-7; clone size: .; V gene: TRBV10-3
CDR3 protein: CATSRGQGRGYSPLHF; CDR3 DNA: TGTGCCACCAGCAGAGGTCAAGGTCGAGGATATTCACCCCTCCACTTT; D gene: .; J gene: TRBJ1-6; clone size: .; V gene: TRBV15
CDR3 protein: CAISESRVTDTEAFF; CDR3 DNA: TGTGCCATCAGTGAGTCTAGGGTTACCGACACTGAAGCTTTCTTT; D gene: .; J gene: TRBJ1-1; clone size: .; V gene: TRBV10-3
CDR3 protein: CASSVTPGGGYTF; CDR3 DNA: TGTGCCAGCAGCGTAACCCCAGGGGGTGGCTACACCTTC; D gene: TRBD1; J gene: TRBJ1-2; clone size: .; V gene: TRBV9
CDR3 protein: CSARERTEAFF; CDR3 DNA: TGCAGTGCTAGAGAGCGCACTGAAGCTTTCTTT; D gene: .; J gene: TRBJ1-1; clone size: .; V gene: TRBV20-1
CDR3 protein: CAISAVRWDRGLTDTQYF; CDR3 DNA: TGTGCCATCAGTGCCGTCCGGTGGGACAGGGGACTCACAGATACGCAGTATTTT; D gene: TRBD1; J gene: TRBJ2-3; clone size: .; V gene: TRBV10-3
CDR3 protein: CATSRDGKGGTEAFF; CDR3 DNA: TGTGCCACCAGCAGAGATGGGAAGGGGGGCACTGAAGCTTTCTTT; D gene: .; J gene: TRBJ1-1; clone size: .; V gene: TRBV15
CDR3 protein: CASSLGSVGLNTEAFF; CDR3 DNA: TGTGCCAGCAGCTTAGGCTCAGTAGGGCTGAACACTGAAGCTTTCTTT; D gene: .; J gene: TRBJ1-1; clone size: .; V gene: TRBV7-9
CDR3 protein: CSAIDNLEQYF; CDR3 DNA: TGCAGTGCCATAGACAACTTAGAGCAGTACTTC; D gene: .; J gene: TRBJ2-7; clone size: .; V gene: TRBV20-1
CDR3 protein: CASSSRGGLYNEQFF; CDR3 DNA: TGTGCCAGCAGCTCGCGGGGGGGCCTCTACAATGAGCAGTTCTTC; D gene: TRBD2; J gene: TRBJ2-1; clone size: few; V gene: TRBV4-2
CDR3 protein: CSVEDAPGKVSEQYF; CDR3 DNA: TGCAGCGTTGAAGATGCCCCAGGGAAGGTCTCCGAGCAGTACTTC; D gene: .; J gene: TRBJ2-7; clone size: .; V gene: TRBV29-1
CDR3 protein: CASSLERKGAGGNTEAFF; CDR3 DNA: TGTGCCAGCAGCTTAGAACGTAAGGGGGCAGGGGGCAACACTGAAGCTTTCTTT; D gene: TRBD1; J gene: TRBJ1-1; clone size: once; V gene: TRBV7-2
CDR3 protein: CATSRAGDRLNYGYTF; CDR3 DNA: TGTGCCACCAGCAGAGCGGGGGACAGACTAAACTATGGCTACACCTTC; D gene: TRBD1; J gene: TRBJ1-2; clone size: .; V gene: TRBV15
CDR3 protein: CAGGKGNTEAFF; CDR3 DNA: TGTGCAGGGGGCAAAGGGAACACTGAAGCTTTCTTT; D gene: TRBD1; J gene: TRBJ1-1; clone size: .; V gene: TRBV30
CDR3 protein: CASCEFRLNTEAFF; CDR3 DNA: TGTGCCAGCTGTGAGTTCCGTTTGAACACTGAAGCTTTCTTT; D gene: .; J gene: TRBJ1-1; clone size: .; V gene: TRBV2
CDR3 protein: CASSQDTGLNTEAFF; CDR3 DNA: TGTGCCAGCAGCCAAGACACAGGGCTGAACACTGAAGCTTTCTTT; D gene: .; J gene: TRBJ1-1; clone size: .; V gene: TRBV3-1/TRBV3-2
CDR3 protein: CASSQGSAHGYTF; CDR3 DNA: TGTGCCAGCAGCCAAGGTTCAGCCCATGGCTACACCTTC; D gene: .; J gene: TRBJ1-2; clone size: few; V gene: TRBV3-1/TRBV3-2
CDR3 protein: CASTPSGGANTEAFF; CDR3 DNA: TGTGCCAGCACCCCCTCGGGGGGGGCGAACACTGAAGCTTTCTTT; D gene: .; J gene: TRBJ1-1; clone size: .; V gene: TRBV7-9